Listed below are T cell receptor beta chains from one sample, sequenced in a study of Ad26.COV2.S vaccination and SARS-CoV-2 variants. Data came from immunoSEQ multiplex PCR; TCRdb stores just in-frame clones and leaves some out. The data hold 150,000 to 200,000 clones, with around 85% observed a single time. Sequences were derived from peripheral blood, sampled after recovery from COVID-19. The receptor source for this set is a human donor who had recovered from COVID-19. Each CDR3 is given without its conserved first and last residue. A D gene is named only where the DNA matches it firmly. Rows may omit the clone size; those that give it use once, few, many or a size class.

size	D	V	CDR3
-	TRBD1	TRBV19	ASSADREGNQPQH
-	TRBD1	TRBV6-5	ASSHGQGRLETQY
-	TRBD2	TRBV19	ASSPRLAGGRYYEQY
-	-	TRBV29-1	SVEEGHKSSYNEQF
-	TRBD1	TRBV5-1	ASSLGTGGPSGYGYT
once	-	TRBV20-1	SASREAASYEQY
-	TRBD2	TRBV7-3	ASSALAGAQETQY
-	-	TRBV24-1	ATSAQDPYPDTQY
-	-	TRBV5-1	ASSTYRVSTDTQY
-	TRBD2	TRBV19	ASSIGVAGGNEQF
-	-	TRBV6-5	ASSYSGTQY
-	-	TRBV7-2	ASSFAKGFGSPLH
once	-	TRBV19	ASSIGNEQF
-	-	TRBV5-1	ASSLRLDSGNTIY
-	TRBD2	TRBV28	ASSFPLGLAGGNTGELF
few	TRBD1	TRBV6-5	AVGRQGAFYGYT
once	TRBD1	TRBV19	ASGLGTGGGNEQF
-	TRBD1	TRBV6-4	ASSEGQGADTQY
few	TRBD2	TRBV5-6	ASSYGLEIGDEQF
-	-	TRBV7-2	ASRRAAEPVEQY
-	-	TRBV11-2	ASSSLGALYGELF
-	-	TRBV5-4	ASSWQGNSPLH